The present TCR beta chain was sequenced within a study of regulatory T cells in long-lasting Graves disease. Germline V gene data show CDR1 as MNHEY and CDR2 as SVGAGI. The CDR3 is made up of 15 amino acids. The time point: newly diagnosed GD, antithyroid drugs for less than 3 months. PBMC-derived RNA was used for the TCR library. Concerning this clonotype itself: A much larger clone differs by one base, so this may be a read error.

Sequencing libraries for TCR beta were prepared with iRepertoire HTBI primers and Arm-PCR of CDR3 regions. Source study methods: The samples yielded about 60 TRBV and around 13 TRBJ segments. TCRdb independently ran MiXCR on the multiplex PCR reads; one entry per CDR3 protein. TCRdb, not the authors, supplied the V and J calls. Of 400,000 to 650,000 distinct CDR3 sequences in the sample, 16% are singletons; the top ten hold 20% to 25%. These sequences were also reported in another study, on T cells in Graves' hyperthyroidism and ophthalmopathy. That work adds: Calling Graves' hyperthyroidism stable meant ophthalmopathy did not progress within 18 months.

The rearrangement joins TRBV6-5 to TRBJ2-2, with a possible D match to TRBD1 (5 bases). The sample consisted of peripheral blood mononuclear cells (PBMCs), taken at new diagnosis, from a patient treated with antithyroid drugs. This receptor was identified in a woman between 40 and 65 years old with Graves disease. This chain's CDR3 is CAGSYRQGNTGELFF. Written as DNA, the CDR3 is TGTGCCGGCAGTTACAGGCAGGGGAACACCGGGGAGCTGTTTTTT.